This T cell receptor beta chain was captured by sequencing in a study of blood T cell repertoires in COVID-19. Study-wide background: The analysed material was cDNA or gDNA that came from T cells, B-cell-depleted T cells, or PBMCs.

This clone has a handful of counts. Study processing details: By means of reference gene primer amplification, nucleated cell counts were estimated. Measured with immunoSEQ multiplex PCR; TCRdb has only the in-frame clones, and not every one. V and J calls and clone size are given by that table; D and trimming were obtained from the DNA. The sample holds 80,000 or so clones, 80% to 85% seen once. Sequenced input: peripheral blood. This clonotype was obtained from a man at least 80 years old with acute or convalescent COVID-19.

The DNA for the CDR3 is TGTGCCAGCGGTAAGAACAGTGCCCATGGGTACGAGCAGTACTTC. Translated, it gives CASGKNSAHGYEQYF. The rearrangement uses TRBV27 and TRBJ2-7, with D hard to call. The CDR3 covers 15 residues. Germline V CDR1 and CDR2: MNHEY, SMNVEV (reference sequence). Deletions cut 8 bases from V and 4 bases from J, with 21 bases between.